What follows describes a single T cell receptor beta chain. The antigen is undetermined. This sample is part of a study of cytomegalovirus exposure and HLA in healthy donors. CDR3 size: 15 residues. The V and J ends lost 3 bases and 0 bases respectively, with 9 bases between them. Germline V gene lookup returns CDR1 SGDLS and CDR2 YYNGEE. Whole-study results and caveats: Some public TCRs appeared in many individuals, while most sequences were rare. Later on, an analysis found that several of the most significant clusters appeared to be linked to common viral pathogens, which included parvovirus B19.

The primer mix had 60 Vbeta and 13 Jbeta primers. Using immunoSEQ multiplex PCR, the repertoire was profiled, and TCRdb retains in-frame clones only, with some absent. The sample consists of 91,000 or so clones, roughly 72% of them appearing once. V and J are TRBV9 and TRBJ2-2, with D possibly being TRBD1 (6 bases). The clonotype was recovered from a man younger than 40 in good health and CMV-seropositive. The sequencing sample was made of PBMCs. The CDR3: CASSGWTANTGELFF. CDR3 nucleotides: TGTGCCAGCAGCGGGTGGACAGCGAACACCGGGGAGCTGTTTTTT.